The 10 T cell receptor beta chains listed next were all sequenced from one sample in a study of T-cell reconstitution after alpha-beta-depleted transplantation in children. Unique molecular identifiers tagged the TCRbeta library. MiXCR, run by TCRdb on the PCR reads, gives a single entry per CDR3 protein. The data contain some 80,000 distinct CDR3 sequences, approximately 18% of them seen just once; the ten biggest clones take up 45% to 55%. This sample comprised PBMCs, mostly from graft donor cells, obtained 360 days after TCRalphabeta/CD19-depleted stem cell transplant. The receptors come from a male patient between 2 and 15 years old who had a stem cell transplant for acute lymphoblastic leukemia, so the T cells may come from the graft donor.

In this sample, this clonotype turned up many times. This chain links TRBV5-6 with TRBJ1-3; 7 bases line up with TRBD1. CDR1 and CDR2 from the germline V gene are SGHDT and YYEEEE. The length of the CDR3 is 16 residues. V lost 2 bases, J lost 3 bases, and 8 bases stayed unmatched. CDR3 DNA sequence: TGTGCCAGCAGCTTCGGACAGGCCAGCCTTGGAAACACCATATATTTT. Protein: CASSFGQASLGNTIYF. The complete variable domain, with remaining parts taken from reference TRBV5-6 and TRBJ1-3, reads DAGVTQSPTHLIKTRGQQVTLRCSPKSGHDTVSWYQQALGQGPQFIFQYYEEEERQRGNFPDRFSGHQFPNYSSELNVNALLLGDSALYLCASSFGQASLGNTIYFGEGSWLTVV.

Only a few counts were recorded for this clonotype. The chain joins TRBV7-9 to TRBJ2-2; D assignment may be TRBD1 or TRBD2 (5 bases each). The CDR3 sequence is 16 residues long. Germline values: CDR1 SEHNR, CDR2 FQNEAQ (reference sequence). Trimming took 7 bases from V and 4 from J, leaving 19 bases between them. The CDR3 DNA reads TGTGCCAGCACGCTATCGTTGGAGAGGGGCACCGGGGAGCTGTTTTTT. Encoded protein: CASTLSLERGTGELFF.

V gene TRBV7-9 combines with J gene TRBJ2-7, with D unclear. The germline V and J ends were trimmed by 3 bases and 6 bases, with 12 bases remaining between them. This CDR3 contains 13 residues. The V gene's germline CDR1 is SEHNR and CDR2 FQNEAQ (reference sequence). The chain's CDR3 is CASSFSTAREQYF. The CDR3 DNA follows: TGTGCCAGCAGCTTCTCAACAGCTCGCGAGCAGTACTTC.

This clonotype was detected only a few times. J is TRBJ2-5 and V is TRBV12-3 or TRBV12-4; D not resolved. V dropped 3 bases and J dropped 0 bases, with 11 bases sitting between them. The CDR3 covers 15 residues. CDR3 protein: CASSFKDWYQETQYF. The CDR3 bases are TGTGCCAGCAGTTTCAAAGATTGGTACCAAGAGACCCAGTACTTC.

This clonotype appeared a few times. The gene calls are TRBV5-1 and TRBJ2-7, with 10 bases that match TRBD1. Trimming at V came to 4 bases and at J to 5 bases, leaving 6 bases not matched to a gene. Germline V lookup: CDR1 SGHRS, CDR2 YFSETQ. The CDR3 covers 14 residues. The CDR3 nucleotides read TGCGCCAGCAGCATTCGACAGGGGGCCGACGAGCAGTACTTC. It specifies CASSIRQGADEQYF.

The CDR3 loop reads CASSGGPETQYF. The CDR3 bases are TGTGCCAGCAGTGGGGGCCCGGAGACCCAGTACTTC. V gene TRBV12-3 or TRBV12-4 combines with J gene TRBJ2-5, with D tentatively TRBD1 (6 bases). The germline V and J ends were trimmed by 5 bases and 5 bases, with 9 bases remaining between them. The CDR3 has 12 residues.

This clonotype was counted only a few times. The V call is TRBV10-3, the J call TRBJ2-1, with D perhaps matching TRBD2 (6 bases). The CDR3 extends over 14 amino acids. Germline V gene data show CDR1 as ENHRY and CDR2 as SYGVKD. V was shortened by 11 bases and J by 3 bases, with 17 bases between the two germline ends. In nucleotides, the CDR3 is TGTGCCGCCGGCCGGCGGACTAACTACAATGAGCAGTTCTTC. Protein sequence: CAAGRRTNYNEQFF.

This clonotype was counted only a few times. The rearrangement links TRBV29-1 to TRBJ2-5; the match to TRBD2 covers 11 bases. This CDR3 has 13 residues. Germline trimming cut 4 bases from V and 5 bases from J; bases unmatched to any gene: 3. The V gene's germline CDR1 is SQVTM and CDR2 ANQGSEA. The CDR3 spells CSVGSGRAETQYF. The CDR3 bases are TGCAGCGTTGGTAGCGGGAGGGCGGAGACCCAGTACTTC.

The J gene is TRBJ1-6, the V gene TRBV5-4; TRBD1 aligns across 7 bases. Germline V lookup: CDR1 SGHNT, CDR2 YYREEE (reference sequence). The CDR3 spans 15 residues. The V segment lost 4 bases and the J segment 7 bases; nucleotides outside the gene matches: 8. The CDR3 region is CASSGGTELNSPLHF. Here the CDR3 DNA reads TGTGCCAGCAGCGGCGGGACAGAATTAAATTCACCCCTCCACTTT.

The J gene is TRBJ1-4, the V gene TRBV6-1; perhaps TRBD1 as D (6 bases). V was shortened by 6 bases and J by 6 bases, with 14 bases between the two germline ends. CDR1 is MNHNS and CDR2 is SASEGT in the germline V gene. This CDR3 is built from 14 residues. In nucleotides, the CDR3 is TGTGCCAGCAGACCGGACAGTGTCGATGAAAAACTGTTTTTT. Translating it yields CASRPDSVDEKLFF.